This T cell receptor beta chain was captured by sequencing in a study of early T cells in non-severe SARS-CoV-2 infection. Findings and caveats of the study: VDJdb-based matching was biased toward anti-spike CD8 responses and missed private and CD4 specificities.

This clonotype was detected many times. Its antigen is unknown. Each single cDNA molecule received a unique molecular identifier. Each CDR3 protein gets one entry after TCRdb re-called the 5' RACE reads with MiXCR. The table lists more than 25,000 distinct CDR3 sequences, 5% to 6.5% of them singletons. The CDR3 contains 11 residues. Germline-derived CDR1 and CDR2 are MDHEN and SYDVKM. V was pared by 6 bases and J by 2 bases, with 4 bases between. The V gene is TRBV28, the J gene TRBJ2-5; D is uncertain. What was sequenced was whole blood. This clonotype was sampled from an adult who was a healthcare worker with PCR-confirmed SARS-CoV-2 infection or an uninfected control (not recorded which). CDR3 amino acids: CASRIQETQYF. Written as DNA, the CDR3 is TGTGCCAGCAGGATACAAGAGACCCAGTACTTC.